Listed here are 11 T cell receptor beta chains from one sample, sequenced in a study of T cell responses to AZD1222 COVID-19 vaccine. Data came from immunoSEQ multiplex PCR; TCRdb stores just in-frame clones and leaves some out. The sample records tens of thousands of clones, roughly 80% being singletons. Sequenced here: peripheral blood, sampled on day 0 of AZD1222 vaccination. The receptors were gathered from an adult in good health.

J is TRBJ1-4 and V is TRBV10-2, with D possibly TRBD1 on 5 matching bases. The CDR3 totals 15 residues. Germline loops: CDR1 WSHSY, CDR2 SAAADI. The V end was cut by 2 bases, the J end by 7 bases, with 14 bases between. This CDR3 reads CASSESTGIGEKLFF. CDR3 sequence (DNA): TGCGCCAGCAGTGAGAGTACAGGTATAGGTGAAAAACTGTTTTTT.

This clone was counted between two and nine times. The chain carries TRBV7-9 and TRBJ1-3; D remains unclear. The CDR3 loop spans 18 amino acids. Trimming took off 2 bases at V and 0 bases at J, with 17 bases between the two ends. Germline V gene data show CDR1 as SEHNR and CDR2 as FQNEAQ (reference sequence). The CDR3 protein is CASSLPRLTYSSGNTIYF. The DNA of the CDR3 is TGTGCCAGCAGCTTACCCCGGCTAACGTATAGCTCTGGAAACACCATATATTTT.

This clone was seen more than once but under ten times. The V call is TRBV7-8, the J call TRBJ1-2; no reliable D call. V was trimmed by 0 bases and J by 3 bases, leaving 11 bases between them. This CDR3 comprises 15 residues. Germline assignment: CDR1 SGHVS and CDR2 FQNEAQ. CDR3 coding DNA: TGTGCCAGCAGCTTAGCGGTCTGGCAGGACTATGGCTACACCTTC. Its translation is CASSLAVWQDYGYTF.

The chain has TRBV19 and TRBJ1-1; no definite D call. The CDR3 sequence is 14 residues long. The V gene lost 5 bases and the J gene lost 1 base, with 11 bases spanning the gap. Germline V gene sequence: CDR1 LNHDA, CDR2 SQIVND (reference sequence). CDR3 in amino acids: CASSPRPSNTEAFF. DNA for the CDR3: TGTGCCAGTAGTCCCCGGCCTTCGAACACTGAAGCTTTCTTT.

The chain has TRBV6-1 and TRBJ2-7; the D is unclear. The V gene lost 3 bases and the J gene lost 2 bases, with 2 bases spanning the gap. Per germline, CDR1 MNHNS and CDR2 SASEGT. The CDR3 spans 11 residues. CDR3 bases: TGTGCCAGCAGTGATACCTACGAGCAGTACGTC. It is translated as CASSDTYEQYV.

This clone was recorded only once. This chain uses TRBV7-9 with TRBJ1-1, with a possible D match to TRBD1 (5 bases). The CDR3 is 11 amino acids. V shed 5 bases and J shed 8 bases, with 9 bases lying between them. Germline CDR1 is SEHNR and CDR2 is FQNEAQ (reference sequence). The CDR3 DNA reads as TGTGCCAGCAGCCGGTCAGGGGAAGCTTTCTTT. Protein sequence: CASSRSGEAFF.

In its sample, this clone was seen once. This sequence joins TRBV28 and TRBJ1-2; D not certain. This CDR3 contains 14 residues. Between the trimmed V and J ends, which lost 3 bases and 2 bases, there was a span of 10 bases. Germline CDR1 and CDR2: MDHEN and SYDVKM. The CDR3 nucleotides read TGTGCCAGCAGTTTGGGCAGGTGGAACTATGGCTACACCTTC. Translated: CASSLGRWNYGYTF.

The chain links TRBV18 to TRBJ2-2, with D tentatively TRBD1 (5 bases). Per germline, CDR1 KGHSH and CDR2 LQKENI. The ends were cut back, 0 bases at V and 1 base at J, with 9 bases in the middle. This CDR3 is 16 amino acids long. The CDR3 bases are TGTGCCAGCTCACCACCCTGGACAATGAACACCGGGGAGCTGTTTTTT. As protein: CASSPPWTMNTGELFF.

The J gene is TRBJ2-1, the V gene TRBV11-2, with 8 bases aligning to TRBD2. Germline V CDR1 and CDR2: SGHAT, FQNNGV. The V and J ends lost 5 bases and 4 bases, in that order; junction bases with no gene match: 16. The CDR3 extends over 18 amino acids. The CDR3 DNA reads as TGTGCCAGCAGCCTCGGTTTTAGGCGGGAGGAAAGGTACAATGAGCAGTTCTTC. As protein: CASSLGFRREERYNEQFF.

The rearrangement joins TRBV28 to TRBJ1-6, with TRBD1 as a possible D gene (5 bases). V was cut by 7 bases and J by 0 bases, with 10 bases left in between. CDR3 size: 15 residues. Germline lookup yields CDR1 MDHEN and CDR2 SYDVKM. Here the CDR3 DNA reads TGTGCCAGCATGACTGGGGGCTCCTATAATTCACCCCTCCACTTT. This codes for CASMTGGSYNSPLHF.

CDR3 protein: CASRTSANTGELFF. The CDR3 bases are TGCGCCAGCCGGACTAGCGCGAACACCGGGGAGCTGTTTTTT. This chain connects TRBV5-1 to TRBJ2-2; 9 bases map to TRBD2. The germline V gene has CDR1 SGHRS and CDR2 YFSETQ. CDR3 length: 14 residues. The V and J ends lost 7 bases and 0 bases, in that order; junction bases with no gene match: 1.